This T cell receptor (beta chain) was recovered during a study of T cells after yellow fever vaccination. About the study: Preparation used SMART-Seq v4 Ultra Low Input for the low-cell-number fractions.

The CDR3 loop spans 11 amino acids. Trimming cost V 6 bases and J 10 bases, with 9 bases left between them. A single record per CDR3 protein comes from TCRdb applying MiXCR to the 5' RACE reads. Of around 250,000 distinct CDR3 sequences detected, approximately 5.2% appear once; the ten largest clones hold roughly 3.3%. This clonotype originated in a young man who received the YFV17D yellow fever vaccine. The rearrangement links TRBV12-3 or TRBV12-4 to TRBJ2-2; no clear D. Specimen: CD4+ T cells sorted from PBMCs, collected on the day of the yellow fever booster vaccination. CDR3 protein: CASSGSVELFF. For the CDR3, the DNA is TGTGCCAGCAGCGGGTCAGTGGAGCTGTTTTTT.